This T cell receptor (beta chain) was recovered during a study of cytomegalovirus exposure and HLA in healthy donors. The study, taken as a whole, reports: From TCR beta sequences, most subjects' HLA-A and HLA-B alleles were reportedly predicted accurately.

Comments on this clone: The antigen remains undetermined.

From germline, CDR1 is LNHDA and CDR2 SQIVND (reference sequence). The ends were cut back, 1 base at V and 3 bases at J, with 9 bases in the middle. CDR3 length: 15 residues. In the PCR, 60 Vbeta and 13 Jbeta primers were used. Original analysis: About 10 million shared chains were among the about 80 million unique TCR beta chains that a later analysis counted. Generated by immunoSEQ multiplex PCR, the TCRdb table keeps only in-frame clones and is missing some. That table furnishes V, J and clone size, whereas the DNA furnished D and trimming. The table for this sample gives around 70,000 clones. The receptor was isolated from a man in his forties in good health and CMV-seronegative. Specimen: PBMCs. This chain uses TRBV19 with TRBJ1-4, with a weak D call TRBD1 (5 bases). CDR3 sequence (DNA): TGTGCCAGTAGTATAGTAAGGGGATCTAATGAAAAACTGTTTTTT. Translation gives CASSIVRGSNEKLFF.